These 29 T cell receptor beta chains were all obtained from the same sample, sequenced in a study of T cell responses to AZD1222 COVID-19 vaccine (dated by TCRdb to the early 2020s). The library was prepared using the immunoSEQ multiplex PCR assay. TCRdb stores this immuneACCESS table with in-frame sequences only. Part of the clones is absent; in the studies checked, under half of the shortfall reflects unresolved V genes, and no reason is known for the rest. For this sample the table gives around 60,000 clones, of which roughly four fifths were detected only once. The ten largest clones represent approximately 24% of the sample. Interpreted using the paper, the time point label stands for: about 28 days (+/-7) after the second vaccine dose. The source material was peripheral blood, sampled 28 days after the second AZD1222 dose. These receptor sequences come from an adult who received the AZD1222 COVID-19 vaccine.

The chain uses TRBV5-1 and TRBJ2-3; 11 bases fit TRBD2. This CDR3 has 17 residues. V lost 4 bases and J lost 5; bases outside the gene matches: 12. In germline, CDR1 is SGHRS, CDR2 YFSETQ. The CDR3 DNA is TGCGCCAGCAGCATAAGAAACGGACTAGCGGGCCGAGATACGCAGTATTTT. This translates into CASSIRNGLAGRDTQYF.

The gene calls are TRBV6-1 and TRBJ2-5; D remains unclear. Germline V gene lookup returns CDR1 MNHNS and CDR2 SASEGT. The CDR3 is 16 amino acids. Trimming shortened V by 0 bases and J by 1 base, and 12 bases separated the two germline ends. The CDR3 spells CASSEAQFRLQETQYF. In DNA form, the CDR3 reads TGTGCCAGCAGTGAAGCCCAGTTCCGCCTCCAAGAGACCCAGTACTTC.

This clone was seen only once. This sequence joins TRBV15 and TRBJ2-7; 8 nucleotides line up with TRBD1. J was trimmed by 0 bases and V by 4 bases; bases with no gene match: 5. The CDR3 is 15 amino acids. The V gene's germline CDR1 is LNHNV and CDR2 YYDKDF (reference sequence). The CDR3 DNA is TGTGCCACCAGCACAGACAGGGGAGCCTCCTACGAGCAGTACTTC. It encodes CATSTDRGASYEQYF.

V usage is TRBV28 and J usage is TRBJ1-5; TRBD1 might be the D (6 bases). The germline CDR1 and CDR2 sequences are MDHEN and SYDVKM. CDR3 length: 15 residues. V was cut by 3 bases and J by 3 bases, with 12 bases left in between. CDR3 nucleotides: TGTGCCAGCAGTTTGGGGGCTTGGAACAATCAGCCCCAGCATTTT. Translating it yields CASSLGAWNNQPQHF.

The CDR3 region is CASSPFLAGSTDTQYF. CDR3 in DNA: TGTGCCAGCAGCCCCTTCCTAGCGGGTAGCACAGATACGCAGTATTTT. The rearrangement joins TRBV11-3 to TRBJ2-3, with 8 bases lining up with TRBD2. The CDR3 spans 16 residues. Per the germline V gene, CDR1 is SGHNT and CDR2 is YENEEA. Trimming removed 5 bases from V and 0 bases from J; junction bases left unmatched: 7. Using reference TRBV11-3 and TRBJ2-3 for the parts outside the CDR3, the full variable domain is EAGVVQSPRYKIIEKKQPVAFWCNPISGHNTLYWYLQNLGQGPELLIRYENEEAVDDSQLPKDRFSAERLKGVDSTLKIQPAELGDSAVYLCASSPFLAGSTDTQYFGPGTRLTVL.

This chain joins TRBV19 and TRBJ1-2; D ambiguous. Trimming took off 5 bases at V and 0 bases at J, with 10 bases between the two ends. Germline V gives CDR1 LNHDA, CDR2 SQIVND (reference sequence). The CDR3 covers 14 residues. The CDR3 spells CASSSAVTNYGYTF. The CDR3 DNA sequence: TGTGCCAGTAGTTCGGCAGTTACTAACTATGGCTACACCTTC. Filled out from reference TRBV19 and TRBJ1-2, the complete variable domain reads DGGITQSPKYLFRKEGQNVTLSCEQNLNHDAMYWYRQDPGQGLRLIYYSQIVNDFQKGDIAEGYSVSREKKESFPLTVTSAQKNPTAFYLCASSSAVTNYGYTFGSGTRLTVV.

The chain carries TRBV7-9 and TRBJ1-3; D is ambiguous. V dropped 1 base and J dropped 4 bases, with 2 bases sitting between them. The V gene's germline CDR1 is SEHNR and CDR2 FQNEAQ (reference sequence). The CDR3 sequence is 12 residues long. In DNA, the CDR3 is TGTGCCAGCAGCTTAGGGGGAAACACCATATATTTT. It codes for CASSLGGNTIYF.

In DNA form, the CDR3 reads TGCGCCAGCAGCTTGGCCCAGGGGCCCCCCTACGAGCAGTACTTC. Its translation is CASSLAQGPPYEQYF. V gene TRBV5-1 combines with J gene TRBJ2-7, with D tentatively TRBD1 (6 bases). The CDR3 is made up of 15 amino acids. Germline CDR1 and CDR2: SGHRS and YFSETQ. The V and J ends lost 0 bases and 2 bases respectively, with 12 bases between them. Based on the CDR3 plus reference TRBV5-1 and TRBJ2-7, the full variable domain is KAGVTQTPRYLIKTRGQQVTLSCSPISGHRSVSWYQQTPGQGLQFLFEYFSETQRNKGNFPGRFSGRQFSNSRSEMNVSTLELGDSALYLCASSLAQGPPYEQYFGPGTRLTVT.

This clone was recorded only once. The V gene is TRBV19, the J gene TRBJ2-5, with D perhaps matching TRBD1 (6 bases). The germline CDR1 and CDR2 sequences are LNHDA and SQIVND (reference sequence). With 5 bases removed from V and 2 bases from J, the gap between germline ends came to 18 bases. The CDR3 runs to 16 residues. The CDR3 loop is CASSFRQANVQETQYF. CDR3 bases: TGTGCCAGTAGTTTCCGACAGGCAAACGTACAAGAGACCCAGTACTTC.

The chain carries TRBV14 and TRBJ1-2; possible D gene TRBD1, 5 bases. V gave up 0 bases and J gave up 1 base, with 18 bases separating them. Germline V gene sequence: CDR1 SGHDN, CDR2 FVKESK. The CDR3 loop spans 18 amino acids. DNA of the CDR3: TGTGCCAGCAGCCAAGATATTGCAGGGTTTATGTTTAACTATGGCTACACCTTC. Amino acid sequence: CASSQDIAGFMFNYGYTF.

The chain employs TRBV4-2 and TRBJ2-7, with 9 positions matching TRBD1. V trimming: 1 base; J trimming: 3 bases; junction bases outside the gene matches: 13. The CDR3 is 18 residues long. From germline, CDR1 is LGHNA and CDR2 YNFKEQ. This CDR3 reads CASSQVRTGVPGDYEQYF. The CDR3 DNA reads TGTGCCAGCAGCCAAGTTAGGACAGGGGTGCCGGGGGACTACGAGCAGTACTTC.

This chain connects TRBV19 to TRBJ2-1; 15 bases are a match to TRBD2. From germline, CDR1 is LNHDA and CDR2 SQIVND (reference sequence). The CDR3 has 21 residues. V was pared by 3 bases and J by 0 bases, with 12 bases of the junction left unmatched. CDR3 sequence: CASSIRGLAGGLVGSYNEQFF. In nucleotides, the CDR3 is TGTGCCAGTAGTATCCGCGGACTAGCGGGAGGGCTAGTGGGCTCCTACAATGAGCAGTTCTTC.

This chain connects TRBV7-2 to TRBJ2-7; perhaps D is TRBD1 or TRBD2 (7 bases each). Trimming stripped 5 bases from V and 6 bases from J, with 17 bases between. This CDR3 has 14 amino acids. Germline CDR1 SGHTA, CDR2 FQGNSA. The chain's CDR3 is CASSNQGGVGEQYF. The CDR3 DNA follows: TGTGCCAGCAGCAATCAGGGGGGGGTCGGCGAGCAGTACTTC.

The chain recombines TRBV7-3 with TRBJ1-2; D perhaps matches TRBD1 (6 bases). The CDR3 consists of 14 residues. V was cut by 2 bases and J by 3 bases, with 10 bases left in between. Germline V lookup: CDR1 SGHTA, CDR2 FQGTGA. This CDR3 reads CASSLQGYDYGYTF. DNA of the CDR3: TGTGCCAGCAGCTTACAGGGGTATGACTATGGCTACACCTTC.

The chain couples TRBV29-1 to TRBJ2-2; 9 bases line up with TRBD1. The germline V gene has CDR1 SQVTM and CDR2 ANQGSEA. The J segment lost 4 bases and the V segment lost 4 bases, leaving 4 bases of the junction unmatched. CDR3 length equals 14 residues. The CDR3 coding sequence is TGCAGCGTTGGGACAGGGGTTAGCACCGGGGAGCTGTTTTTT. Protein product: CSVGTGVSTGELFF.

The chain has TRBV28 and TRBJ2-2, with a possible D match to TRBD2 (6 bases). The CDR3 totals 13 residues. The V gene's germline CDR1 is MDHEN and CDR2 SYDVKM. Trimming shortened V by 2 bases and J by 5 bases, and 6 bases separated the two germline ends. The CDR3 DNA follows: TGTGCCAGCAGTTTAGGAGGGACCGGGGAGCTGTTTTTT. It translates to CASSLGGTGELFF. The whole variable domain, filled in from reference TRBV28 and TRBJ2-2, reads DVKVTQSSRYLVKRTGEKVFLECVQDMDHENMFWYRQDPGLGLRLIYFSYDVKMKEKGDIPEGYSVSREKKERFSLILESASTNQTSMYLCASSLGGTGELFFGEGSRLTVL.

This chain connects TRBV6-5 to TRBJ2-7, with unresolved D. Germline CDR1 and CDR2: MNHEY and SVGAGI. Trimming cost V 4 bases and J 2 bases, with 12 bases left between them. The CDR3 extends over 14 amino acids. The CDR3 sequence is CASSSRARTYEQYF. The CDR3 bases are TGTGCCAGCAGTTCCCGCGCTAGGACCTACGAGCAGTACTTC.

The chain recombines TRBV10-3 with TRBJ2-1, with D possibly being TRBD2 (6 bases). The ends were cut back, 4 bases at V and 0 bases at J, with 7 bases in the middle. In germline, CDR1 is ENHRY, CDR2 SYGVKD. This CDR3 region has 14 residues. In DNA, the CDR3 is TGTGCCATCAGTGGGGGAGGCTCCTACAATGAGCAGTTCTTC. Protein: CAISGGGSYNEQFF.

The V gene is TRBV5-1, the J gene TRBJ1-4; perhaps TRBD1 as D (5 bases). CDR3 size: 14 residues. Germline CDR1 is SGHRS and CDR2 is YFSETQ. Deletions cut 0 bases from V and 8 bases from J, with 11 bases between. The CDR3 DNA follows: TGCGCCAGCAGCTTGGGAGGGGTGGGAGAAAAACTGTTTTTT. Protein: CASSLGGVGEKLFF.

The V call is TRBV5-5, the J call TRBJ1-4; a possible D gene is TRBD1 (6 bases). This CDR3 is 15 amino acids long. The germline V and J ends were trimmed by 0 bases and 7 bases, with 13 bases remaining between them. Germline lookup yields CDR1 SGHKS and CDR2 YYEKEE (reference sequence). This CDR3 reads CASSLVGGGIEKLFF. CDR3 sequence (DNA): TGTGCCAGCAGCTTGGTTGGAGGGGGGATTGAAAAACTGTTTTTT.

The table lists this clone with a few counts. V gene TRBV28 combines with J gene TRBJ2-7; a possible D gene is TRBD1 (7 bases). The germline V and J ends were trimmed by 5 bases and 3 bases, with 20 bases remaining between them. This CDR3 contains 16 residues. CDR1 and CDR2 from the germline V gene are MDHEN and SYDVKM. CDR3 region: CASSRGAGGNVYEQYF. CDR3 nucleotide sequence: TGTGCCAGCAGTAGGGGGGCAGGGGGAAACGTCTACGAGCAGTACTTC.

The chain combines TRBV27 with TRBJ1-1; D ambiguous. The V gene lost 5 bases and the J gene lost 10 bases, with 17 bases spanning the gap. The CDR3 is 13 amino acids. Germline V lookup: CDR1 MNHEY, CDR2 SMNVEV (reference sequence). CDR3 in amino acids: CASSLGSSSGAFF. CDR3 DNA: TGTGCCAGCAGTCTAGGGTCTTCGTCTGGAGCTTTCTTT.

This clone was detected once. The CDR3 is CASSYFGTSRKTQYF. CDR3 coding DNA: TGTGCCAGCAGTTACTTCGGGACTAGCAGAAAGACCCAGTACTTC. V and J are TRBV6-5 and TRBJ2-5; TRBD2 matches at 9 bases. The length of the CDR3 is 15 residues. Unmatched junction bases numbered 6, after V lost 1 base and J lost 6 bases. From germline, CDR1 is MNHEY and CDR2 SVGAGI.

V and J are TRBV19 and TRBJ1-3; D is unresolved. Trimming cost V 7 bases and J 0 bases, with 4 bases left between them. The CDR3 sequence is 12 residues long. The germline CDR1 and CDR2 sequences are LNHDA and SQIVND (reference sequence). CDR3 residues: CASTISGNTIYF. CDR3 sequence (DNA): TGTGCCAGTACCATCTCTGGAAACACCATATATTTT.

In its sample, this clone was seen a few times. The chain combines TRBV28 with TRBJ1-2; D uncertain. This CDR3 is 12 amino acids long. Germline V gives CDR1 MDHEN, CDR2 SYDVKM. V was shortened by 5 bases and J by 8 bases, with 12 bases between the two germline ends. The CDR3 nucleotides read TGTGCCAGCAGTCCCGGCATACGGGGCTACACCTTC. Its protein product is CASSPGIRGYTF.

V is TRBV9 and J is TRBJ2-3; 7 nucleotides match TRBD2. The CDR3 covers 14 residues. V was pared by 2 bases and J by 3 bases, with 3 bases of the junction left unmatched. Per germline, CDR1 SGDLS and CDR2 YYNGEE. CDR3 region: CASSVQAGTDTQYF. The CDR3 bases are TGTGCCAGCAGCGTTCAAGCGGGGACAGATACGCAGTATTTT.

The V and J genes are TRBV7-2 and TRBJ2-6; D call uncertain. Trimming left V 5 bases short and J 0 bases short, with 14 bases between. This CDR3 comprises 17 residues. Looked up from germline, CDR1 is SGHTA and CDR2 is FQGNSA. The CDR3 nucleotides read TGTGCCAGCAGCCCGCAACCAGTGACCTCTGGGGCCAACGTCCTGACTTTC. It specifies CASSPQPVTSGANVLTF.

The gene calls are TRBV5-4 and TRBJ2-3; 11 nucleotides line up with TRBD2. Germline values: CDR1 SGHNT, CDR2 YYREEE (reference sequence). V lost 4 bases, J lost 0 bases, and 4 bases stayed unmatched. The CDR3 loop spans 16 amino acids. CDR3 sequence: CASSQRTSGSTDTQYF. The CDR3, as DNA: TGTGCCAGCAGCCAACGGACTAGCGGGAGCACAGATACGCAGTATTTT.

This chain connects TRBV6-5 to TRBJ2-7, with D possibly TRBD2 on 5 matching bases. V lost 0 bases and J lost 4, with 7 bases in between. The CDR3 totals 13 residues. The V gene's germline CDR1 is MNHEY and CDR2 SVGAGI. The CDR3 sequence: CASSYSTGYEQYF. CDR3 sequence (DNA): TGTGCCAGCAGTTACTCGACGGGATACGAGCAGTACTTC.